Each of the 21 T cell receptor beta chains below was sequenced from the same sample in a study of shared clonotypes between healthy human individuals. Assay: immunoSEQ multiplex PCR; the TCRdb copy retains only in-frame clones and omits some. This table has millions of clones, approximately 92% appearing once. The sequenced sample was naive CD4+ T cells sorted from blood. The sample's subset: CD45RA+ positively selected. These TCRs come from a man aged 18 to 30 in good health.

This clone was detected once. Other nucleotide sequences from this sample produce the same CDR3. The chain recombines TRBV6-6 with TRBJ1-5, with unresolved D. Trimming took off 6 bases at V and 4 bases at J, with 10 bases between the two ends. CDR3 length: 13 amino acids. Germline V CDR1 and CDR2: MNHNY, SVGAGI (reference sequence). The CDR3 loop is CASSPSGNQPQHF. DNA of the CDR3: TGTGCCAGCAGCCCCAGTGGAAATCAGCCCCAGCATTTT.

The V and J genes are TRBV7-9 and TRBJ2-2; D is unclear. There are 14 residues in the CDR3. Germline loops: CDR1 SEHNR, CDR2 FQNEAQ (reference sequence). Trimming pared 2 bases from V and 4 bases from J, leaving 8 bases between. DNA for the CDR3: TGTGCCAGCAGCTTACCGGTTACCACCGGGGAGCTGTTTTTT. Its translation is CASSLPVTTGELFF.

The chain combines TRBV10-3 with TRBJ1-5; D possibly corresponds to TRBD1 (5 bases). Looked up from germline, CDR1 is ENHRY and CDR2 is SYGVKD. Trimming took 4 bases from V and 5 from J, leaving 15 bases between them. This CDR3 is built from 15 residues. The CDR3 coding sequence is TGTGCCATCAGTGGCGATTATGGGGCGGATCAGCCCCAGCATTTT. Residues: CAISGDYGADQPQHF.

The V and J genes are TRBV7-9 and TRBJ2-5, with D possibly TRBD2 on 7 matching bases. Trimming cost V 8 bases and J 1 base, with 14 bases left between them. Germline CDR1 and CDR2: SEHNR and FQNEAQ (reference sequence). The CDR3 is 14 amino acids. CDR3 DNA: TGTGCCAGCTCCCGAGGGGGGGTCCAAGAGACCCAGTACTTC. Residues: CASSRGGVQETQYF.

Written as DNA, the CDR3 is TGTGCCAGCAGTTACGGGGGACTAGCTTTTTACAATGAGCAGTTCTTC. Amino acids: CASSYGGLAFYNEQFF. V usage is TRBV6-6 and J usage is TRBJ2-1, with 9 nucleotides matching TRBD2. With 2 bases clipped from V and 4 bases from J, the junction kept 6 bases outside the gene matches. Germline CDR1 is MNHNY and CDR2 is SVGAGI (reference sequence). CDR3 length equals 16 residues.

V usage is TRBV9 and J usage is TRBJ2-2; possibly TRBD1 for D (5 bases). This CDR3 contains 16 residues. The ends were cut back, 4 bases at V and 0 bases at J, with 13 bases in the middle. Looked up from germline, CDR1 is SGDLS and CDR2 is YYNGEE. The chain's CDR3 is CASSPGAAPNTGELFF. The DNA of the CDR3 is TGTGCCAGCAGCCCTGGGGCGGCCCCGAACACCGGGGAGCTGTTTTTT.

This rearrangement joins TRBV10-1 to TRBJ2-6; tentatively, D is TRBD2 (5 bases). The V gene's germline CDR1 is WNHNN and CDR2 SYGVQD (reference sequence). Trimming left V 3 bases short and J 2 bases short, with 8 bases between. The length of the CDR3 is 15 residues. The CDR3 nucleotides are TGCGCCAGCAGTGATGGGAGAGCTGGGGCCAACGTCCTGACTTTC. Amino acids: CASSDGRAGANVLTF.

This chain connects TRBV21-1 to TRBJ2-1; the tabulated D call, TRBD2, remains unverified against the DNA. TRBV21-1 is recorded as a pseudogene. The CDR3 extends over 15 amino acids. CDR3 sequence (DNA): TGTGCCAGCAGCAAGCTGAGGAGCTCCTACAATGAGCAGTTCTTC. Its translation is CASSKLRSSYNEQFF.

This clone has only a few counts. This sample includes further DNA sequences coding for the same CDR3. This sequence joins TRBV2 and TRBJ2-6, with D uncertain. From germline, CDR1 is SNHLY and CDR2 FYNNEI. The CDR3 is 11 residues long. Deletions cut 8 bases from V and 1 base from J, with 0 bases between. CDR3 residues: CASSGANVLTF. The CDR3 bases are TGTGCCAGCTCTGGGGCCAACGTCCTGACTTTC.

This clone was observed a single time. The CDR3 loop reads CASSLVPGAGQPQHF. The CDR3 nucleotides are TGTGCCAGCAGCTTAGTCCCGGGGGCGGGTCAGCCCCAGCATTTT. The chain couples TRBV7-2 to TRBJ1-5, with a possible D match to TRBD1 (6 bases). V lost 1 base, J lost 6 bases, and 13 bases lay in between. This CDR3 spans 15 amino acids. Germline-derived CDR1 and CDR2 are SGHTA and FQGNSA.

The V gene is TRBV19, the J gene TRBJ1-5, with no clear D. The V end lost 7 bases, the J end lost 4 bases, and 11 bases lay between the germline ends. Looked up from germline, CDR1 is LNHDA and CDR2 is SQIVND (reference sequence). This CDR3 region has 13 residues. The CDR3 spells CASTQVTNQPQHF. CDR3 sequence (DNA): TGTGCCAGTACCCAGGTGACGAATCAGCCCCAGCATTTT.

For the CDR3, the DNA is TGTGCCAGTAGCGATACAGGATCCTATGGCTACACCTTC. It codes for CASSDTGSYGYTF. V gene TRBV19 combines with J gene TRBJ1-2, with a tentative D call TRBD1 (5 bases). In germline, CDR1 is LNHDA, CDR2 SQIVND (reference sequence). There are 13 residues in the CDR3. V shed 6 bases and J shed 4 bases, with 12 bases lying between them.

This chain joins TRBV6-5 and TRBJ2-5, with TRBD1 identical over 9 bases. This CDR3 has 13 residues. CDR1 is MNHEY, CDR2 SVGAGI, per germline. The V segment lost 5 bases and the J segment 5 bases; nucleotides outside the gene matches: 3. The CDR3 loop reads CASSEDRGETQYF. CDR3 sequence (DNA): TGTGCCAGCAGTGAAGACAGGGGGGAGACCCAGTACTTC.

The chain employs TRBV7-9 and TRBJ2-7; 8 positions agree with TRBD1. Germline CDR1 and CDR2: SEHNR and FQNEAQ (reference sequence). V lost 2 bases to trimming and J lost 4 bases; unmatched junction nucleotides: 4. The CDR3 extends over 14 amino acids. This chain's CDR3 is CASSLRQGHYEQYF. The CDR3 region has the DNA TGTGCCAGCAGCTTAAGACAGGGGCATTACGAGCAGTACTTC.

The J gene is TRBJ2-3, the V gene TRBV7-9; 10 bases map to TRBD2. Trimming removed 8 bases from V and 1 base from J; junction bases left unmatched: 6. The CDR3 loop spans 15 amino acids. Germline V lookup: CDR1 SEHNR, CDR2 FQNEAQ (reference sequence). The CDR3: CASGLLAGGTDTQYF. As DNA, the CDR3 is TGTGCCAGCGGTCTCCTAGCGGGAGGCACAGATACGCAGTATTTT.

The rearrangement uses TRBV29-1 and TRBJ2-7; D may be TRBD1 or TRBD2 (5 bases each). Germline lookup yields CDR1 SQVTM and CDR2 ANQGSEA. With 4 bases removed from V and 7 bases from J, the gap between germline ends came to 14 bases. The CDR3 runs to 12 residues. This CDR3 is CSVGGAWGEQYF. Written as DNA, the CDR3 is TGCAGCGTTGGAGGGGCCTGGGGAGAGCAGTACTTC.

The DNA of the CDR3 is TGCGCCAGCAGCTTGGGTGGGAACCCCATCTCTGGGGCCAACGTCCTGACTTTC. It is translated as CASSLGGNPISGANVLTF. The genes are TRBV5-1 and TRBJ2-6, with unresolved D. V lost 0 bases to trimming and J lost 0 bases, with 13 bases between them. Germline CDR1 and CDR2: SGHRS and YFSETQ. CDR3 size: 18 residues.

The chain recombines TRBV11-2 with TRBJ1-1; D call uncertain. Germline-derived CDR1 and CDR2 are SGHAT and FQNNGV. The CDR3 consists of 14 residues. V was pared by 4 bases and J by 1 base, with 10 bases between. CDR3: CASSSQRGNTEAFF. DNA of the CDR3: TGTGCCAGCAGCTCGCAACGAGGGAACACTGAAGCTTTCTTT.

CDR3 nucleotides: TGCGCCAGCAGCCAAGTGTTAGGGACGGGTCAGCCCCAGCATTTT. Translating gives CASSQVLGTGQPQHF. The chain joins TRBV4-1 to TRBJ1-5; a possible D gene is TRBD1 (5 bases). This CDR3 spans 15 amino acids. The germline V gene has CDR1 MGHRA and CDR2 YSYEKL. V dropped 1 base and J dropped 6 bases, with 13 bases sitting between them.

DNA of the CDR3: TGTGCCAGCAGCACCCGGACAGGGGGAAAGAACACTGAAGCTTTCTTT. It translates to CASSTRTGGKNTEAFF. The rearrangement uses TRBV7-9 and TRBJ1-1, with 10 bases lining up with TRBD1. Germline CDR1 reads SEHNR; CDR2 reads FQNEAQ (reference sequence). This CDR3 is built from 16 residues. With 5 bases clipped from V and 1 base from J, the junction kept 7 bases outside the gene matches.

This clone has just one count. The chain combines TRBV5-1 with TRBJ1-2; 8 nucleotides agree with TRBD1. The CDR3 runs 14 residues. Germline lookup yields CDR1 SGHRS and CDR2 YFSETQ. J lost 3 bases, V lost 4 bases, and 5 bases had no gene match. The CDR3 loop reads CASSPQGVDYGYTF. In nucleotides, the CDR3 is TGCGCCAGCAGCCCACAGGGGGTTGACTATGGCTACACCTTC.